The entry below describes one T cell receptor (beta chain). What it binds is unknown. The data are from a study of post-analysis software for immune sequencing data. The overall study: Included among the disease courses, which were recorded for the cohort, were relapsing-remitting, secondary progressive and progressive-relapsing multiple sclerosis. Study-wide findings and caveats: Included in a set of five TRBV segments more frequent in patients than controls were TRBV5-6, TRBV5-1 and TRBV20-1. Significantly lower normalized Chao1 diversity was found in patients with multiple sclerosis relative to controls. Analysis by F measure revealed that same-batch samples clustered strongly together.

V lost 5 bases and J lost 4; bases outside the gene matches: 7. The CDR3 has 13 amino acids. CDR1 is DFQATT, CDR2 SNEGSKA, per germline (reference sequence). Included in the TCR beta cDNA libraries were unique molecular identifiers. TCRdb re-derived calls from the PCR reads in MiXCR, one entry per CDR3 protein. The profile shows 650,000 to 850,000 distinct CDR3 sequences, about 45% of them singletons. The source of this sequence is a girl between 5 and 17 years old with multiple sclerosis. The gene calls are TRBV20-1 and TRBJ1-2; 7 positions match TRBD1. Material for sequencing was blood. Here the CDR3 reads CSASQDRFYGYTF. DNA for the CDR3: TGCAGTGCTTCCCAGGACAGGTTCTATGGCTACACCTTC.